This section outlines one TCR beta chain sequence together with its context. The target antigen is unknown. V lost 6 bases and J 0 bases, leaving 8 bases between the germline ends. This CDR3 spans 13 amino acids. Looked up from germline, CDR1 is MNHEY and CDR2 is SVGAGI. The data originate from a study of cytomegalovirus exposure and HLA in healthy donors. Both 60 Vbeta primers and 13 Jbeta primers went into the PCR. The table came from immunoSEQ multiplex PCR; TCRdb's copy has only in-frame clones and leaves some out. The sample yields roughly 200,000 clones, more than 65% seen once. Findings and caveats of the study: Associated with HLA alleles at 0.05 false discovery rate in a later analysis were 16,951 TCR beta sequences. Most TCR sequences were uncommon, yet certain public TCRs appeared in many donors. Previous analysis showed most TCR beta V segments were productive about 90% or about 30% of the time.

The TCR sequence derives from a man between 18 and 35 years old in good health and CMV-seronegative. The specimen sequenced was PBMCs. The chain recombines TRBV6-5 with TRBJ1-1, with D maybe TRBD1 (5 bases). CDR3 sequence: CASSRQMNTEAFF. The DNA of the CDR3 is TGTGCCAGCAGCAGACAGATGAACACTGAAGCTTTCTTT.